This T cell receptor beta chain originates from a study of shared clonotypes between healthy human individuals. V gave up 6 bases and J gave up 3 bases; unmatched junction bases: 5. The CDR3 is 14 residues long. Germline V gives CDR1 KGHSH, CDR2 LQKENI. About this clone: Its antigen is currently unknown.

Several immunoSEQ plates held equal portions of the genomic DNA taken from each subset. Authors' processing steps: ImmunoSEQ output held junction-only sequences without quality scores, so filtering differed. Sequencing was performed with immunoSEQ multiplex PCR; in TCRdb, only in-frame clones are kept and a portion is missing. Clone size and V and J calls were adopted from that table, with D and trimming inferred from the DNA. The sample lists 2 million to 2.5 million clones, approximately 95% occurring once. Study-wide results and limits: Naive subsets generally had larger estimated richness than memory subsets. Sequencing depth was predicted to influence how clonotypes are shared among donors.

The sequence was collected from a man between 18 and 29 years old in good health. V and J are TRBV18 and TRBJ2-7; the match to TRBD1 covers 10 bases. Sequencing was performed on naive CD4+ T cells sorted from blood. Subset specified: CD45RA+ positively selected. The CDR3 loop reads CASSSTGGFYEQYF. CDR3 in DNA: TGTGCCAGCTCCTCGACAGGGGGCTTCTACGAGCAGTACTTC.